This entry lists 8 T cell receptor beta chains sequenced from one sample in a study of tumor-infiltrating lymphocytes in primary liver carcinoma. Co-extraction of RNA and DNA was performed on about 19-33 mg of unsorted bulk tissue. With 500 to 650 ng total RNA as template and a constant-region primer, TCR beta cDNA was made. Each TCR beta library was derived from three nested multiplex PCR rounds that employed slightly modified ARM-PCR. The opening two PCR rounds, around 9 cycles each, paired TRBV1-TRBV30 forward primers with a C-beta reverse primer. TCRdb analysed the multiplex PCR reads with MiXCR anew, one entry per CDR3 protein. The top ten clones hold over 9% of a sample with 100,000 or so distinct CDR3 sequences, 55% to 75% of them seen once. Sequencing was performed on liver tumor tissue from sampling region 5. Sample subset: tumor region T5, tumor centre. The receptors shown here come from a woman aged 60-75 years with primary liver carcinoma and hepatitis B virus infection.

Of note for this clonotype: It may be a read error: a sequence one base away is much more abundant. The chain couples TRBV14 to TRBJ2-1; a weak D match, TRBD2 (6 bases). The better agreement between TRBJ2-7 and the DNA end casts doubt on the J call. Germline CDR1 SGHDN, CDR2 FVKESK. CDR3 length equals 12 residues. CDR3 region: CASSQGLVGQYF. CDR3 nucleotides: TGTGCCAGCAGCCAAGGACTAGTAGGGCAGTACTTC.

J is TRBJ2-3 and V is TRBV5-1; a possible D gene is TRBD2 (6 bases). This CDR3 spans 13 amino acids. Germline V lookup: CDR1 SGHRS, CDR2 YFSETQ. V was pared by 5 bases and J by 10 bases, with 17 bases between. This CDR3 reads CASSSTSTGAQYF. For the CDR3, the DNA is TGCGCCAGCAGTTCAACTAGCACAGGTGCGCAGTATTTT.

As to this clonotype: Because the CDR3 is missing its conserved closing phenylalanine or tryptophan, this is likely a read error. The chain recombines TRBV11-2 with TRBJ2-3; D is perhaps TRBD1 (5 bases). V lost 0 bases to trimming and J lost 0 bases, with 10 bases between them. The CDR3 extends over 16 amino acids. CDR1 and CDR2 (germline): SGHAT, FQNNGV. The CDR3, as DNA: TGTGCCAGCAGCTTAGACAGGGTCTATAGCACAGATACGCAGTATTTG. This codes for CASSLDRVYSTDTQYL.

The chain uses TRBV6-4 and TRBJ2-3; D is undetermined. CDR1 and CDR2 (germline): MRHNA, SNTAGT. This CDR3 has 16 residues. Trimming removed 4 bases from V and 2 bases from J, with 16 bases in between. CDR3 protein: CASSGSRSDHTDTQYF. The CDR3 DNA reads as TGTGCCAGCAGTGGCTCGAGAAGCGACCACACAGATACGCAGTATTTT.

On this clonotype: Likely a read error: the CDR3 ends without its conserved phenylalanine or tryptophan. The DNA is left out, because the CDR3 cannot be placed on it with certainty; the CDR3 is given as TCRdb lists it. CDR3 loop: CASSYSSRGLNERFL. The V call is TRBV6-2 or TRBV6-3, the J call TRBJ2-1. Per germline, CDR1 MNHEY and CDR2 SVGEGT. The CDR3 length is 15 residues, termini included.

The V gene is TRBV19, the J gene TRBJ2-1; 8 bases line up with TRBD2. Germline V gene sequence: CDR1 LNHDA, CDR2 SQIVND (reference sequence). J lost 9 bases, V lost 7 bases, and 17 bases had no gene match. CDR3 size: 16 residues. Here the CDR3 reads CASNSPGAGVHLEQFF. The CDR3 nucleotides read TGTGCCAGTAATTCCCCAGGAGCGGGAGTTCATCTTGAGCAGTTCTTC.

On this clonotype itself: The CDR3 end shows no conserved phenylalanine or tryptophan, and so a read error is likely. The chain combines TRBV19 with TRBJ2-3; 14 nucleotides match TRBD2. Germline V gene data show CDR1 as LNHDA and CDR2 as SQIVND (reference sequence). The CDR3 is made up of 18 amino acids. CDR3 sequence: CASSTGTSGSVSTDAQYS. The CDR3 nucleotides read TGTGCCAGTAGTACGGGGACTAGCGGGAGTGTTAGCACAGATGCGCAGTATTCT.

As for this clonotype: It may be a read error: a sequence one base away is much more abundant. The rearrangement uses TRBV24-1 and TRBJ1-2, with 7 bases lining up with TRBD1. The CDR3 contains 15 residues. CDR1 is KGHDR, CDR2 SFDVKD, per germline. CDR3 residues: CATGDSARTGDGYTF. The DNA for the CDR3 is TGTGCCACCGGTGATTCGGCCCGGACAGGTGACGGCTACACCTTC.